This TCR beta chain came from a study of T cell repertoires in ileal Crohn's disease. Study details: Postoperative therapy was given to about half: 11 thiopurines, around 20 anti-TNF agents.

Per germline, CDR1 MDHEN and CDR2 SYDVKM. V was clipped by 5 bases and J by 0 bases; unmatched bases: 10. The CDR3 has 16 residues. Each sample's TCRB immunosequencing used 450 to 550 nanograms of biopsy DNA. Sequencing used immunoSEQ multiplex PCR; TCRdb keeps in-frame clones, though not all of them. The data contain some 15,000 clones, approximately 81% of them seen just once; the ten biggest clones take up approximately 6.9%. Study-level findings and limits: High-frequency clones were more common in sorted CD8 than CD4 cells. Endoscopic recurrence occurred in every patient whose clonality exceeded 26.8%.

About this clone: Its antigen is as yet unknown.

The rearrangement joins TRBV28 to TRBJ2-7; 7 positions match TRBD1. This TCR came from an adult with Crohn's disease. Sequencing was done on a sample of ileal tissue. This chain's CDR3 is CASSVMDRTFSYEQYF. In nucleotides, the CDR3 is TGTGCCAGCAGTGTAATGGACAGGACTTTCTCCTACGAGCAGTACTTC.